Below are 3 T cell receptor beta chains sequenced from a single sample in a study of T cell responses to AZD1222 COVID-19 vaccine. TCRdb's copy holds only in-frame clones and misses some; the assay was immunoSEQ multiplex PCR. Altogether about 140,000 clones are present, 80% to 95% being singletons, with the ten largest covering 4% to 5.5%. The sequencing here drew on peripheral blood, taken on day 0 of AZD1222 vaccination. Receptors originate from an adult in good health.

The genes are TRBV18 and TRBJ1-6, with D possibly matching TRBD1 (6 bases). The CDR3 contains 13 residues. V was cut by 5 bases and J by 14 bases, with 16 bases left in between. The germline CDR1 and CDR2 sequences are KGHSH and LQKENI. The CDR3 DNA is TGTGCCAGCTCAGAGGGCAAGGGGGGGTCCCTCCACTTT. Translation: CASSEGKGGSLHF.

This clone occurred once. The chain is built from TRBV7-2 and TRBJ1-4; tentatively, D is TRBD1 (5 bases). The CDR3 is made up of 15 amino acids. With 1 base removed from V and 5 bases from J, the gap between germline ends came to 11 bases. Germline CDR1 SGHTA, CDR2 FQGNSA. The CDR3, as DNA: TGTGCCAGCAGCTTAGTTAGGGGCGTGAATGAAAAACTGTTTTTT. Protein sequence: CASSLVRGVNEKLFF.

The chain has TRBV28 and TRBJ1-1, with 7 bases matching TRBD1. Germline CDR1 MDHEN, CDR2 SYDVKM. The CDR3 runs to 13 residues. The V gene end was trimmed by 4 bases and the J gene end by 5 bases; junction bases not matched to a gene: 4. CDR3 protein: CASSSRQGTEAFF. As DNA, the CDR3 is TGTGCCAGCAGTTCACGACAGGGAACTGAAGCTTTCTTT. Using reference TRBV28 and TRBJ1-1 for the parts outside the CDR3, the full variable domain is DVKVTQSSRYLVKRTGEKVFLECVQDMDHENMFWYRQDPGLGLRLIYFSYDVKMKEKGDIPEGYSVSREKKERFSLILESASTNQTSMYLCASSSRQGTEAFFGQGTRLTVV.